The 11 T cell receptor beta chains reported below all come from one sample, sequenced in a study of blood T cell repertoires in COVID-19 (dated by TCRdb to the early 2020s). The library was built by means of the immunoSEQ multiplex PCR assay. TCRdb retrieved this table from immuneACCESS and kept in-frame rearrangements only. Not all clones are present; in checked studies, unresolved V genes account for under half, and no reason is known for the remainder. The sample table contains over 350,000 clones; only one count was recorded for approximately 90% of them. Over 1.1% of the sample is taken by the ten largest. The material sequenced was peripheral blood. These receptors were collected from a woman in her thirties with active or convalescent COVID-19.

This chain joins TRBV18 and TRBJ2-7; TRBD2 agrees at 9 bases. With 3 bases clipped from V and 7 bases from J, the junction kept 10 bases outside the gene matches. The germline CDR1 and CDR2 sequences are KGHSH and LQKENI. The CDR3 consists of 15 residues. The CDR3 DNA reads TGTGCCAGCTCACCGGCGCGGGGGGGCCTTGGTGAGCAGTACTTC. Protein: CASSPARGGLGEQYF. The full variable domain, rest sourced from reference TRBV18 and TRBJ2-7, is NAGVMQNPRHLVRRRGQEARLRCSPMKGHSHVYWYRQLPEEGLKFMVYLQKENIIDESGMPKERFSAEFPKEGPSILRIQQVVRGDSAAYFCASSPARGGLGEQYFGPGTRLTVT.

This chain links TRBV4-2 with TRBJ1-1; D call uncertain. The germline CDR1 and CDR2 sequences are LGHNA and YNFKEQ. The CDR3 spans 15 residues. V was cut by 0 bases and J by 2 bases, with 10 bases left in between. CDR3 protein: CASSQDGGHNTEAFF. CDR3 DNA sequence: TGTGCCAGCAGCCAAGATGGTGGCCATAACACTGAAGCTTTCTTT.

The genes are TRBV18 and TRBJ2-7, with 10 bases identical to TRBD1. The CDR3 is 15 amino acids. The germline V gene has CDR1 KGHSH and CDR2 LQKENI. V gave up 5 bases and J gave up 2 bases; unmatched junction bases: 6. The CDR3 bases are TGTGCCAGCTCAGACCGGGACAGGGGCCCCTACGAGCAGTACTTC. This encodes CASSDRDRGPYEQYF.

V and J are TRBV30 and TRBJ1-2; D remains ambiguous. The CDR3 is 11 residues long. CDR1 and CDR2 (germline): GTSNPN, SVGIG (reference sequence). With 1 base removed from V and 7 bases from J, the gap between germline ends came to 7 bases. The CDR3 here is CAWSGVRGYTF. The CDR3 DNA reads TGTGCCTGGAGTGGAGTTCGTGGCTACACCTTC.

The rearrangement links TRBV7-9 to TRBJ1-4, with 7 bases lining up with TRBD1. The CDR3 covers 16 residues. The V gene's germline CDR1 is SEHNR and CDR2 FQNEAQ (reference sequence). J was trimmed by 1 base and V by 2 bases; bases with no gene match: 4. CDR3 DNA sequence: TGTGCCAGCAGCTTATCCAGGGGGATAACTAATGAAAAACTGTTTTTT. Protein sequence: CASSLSRGITNEKLFF.

This clone has only one observation. The V gene is TRBV7-9, the J gene TRBJ1-1; perhaps TRBD1 as D (6 bases). This CDR3 has 16 amino acids. Trimming stripped 4 bases from V and 0 bases from J, with 15 bases between. The germline V gene has CDR1 SEHNR and CDR2 FQNEAQ (reference sequence). This CDR3 reads CASSSGVSLMNTEAFF. The CDR3 bases are TGTGCCAGCAGCTCAGGGGTGAGTCTCATGAACACTGAAGCTTTCTTT.

This clone was detected a few times. This chain uses TRBV19 with TRBJ1-5; TRBD1 matches 9 bases. This CDR3 spans 15 amino acids. Trimming cost V 7 bases and J 6 bases; bases outside gene matches: 10. The germline V gene has CDR1 LNHDA and CDR2 SQIVND (reference sequence). The CDR3 DNA follows: TGTGCCAGTACCCCGACAGGGGGGTTCAGTCAGCCCCAGCATTTT. Residues: CASTPTGGFSQPQHF.

This chain's CDR3 is CASSQDRRLAGDIQYF. The CDR3 region has the DNA TGTGCCAGCAGCCAAGATCGGCGACTAGCGGGAGACATTCAGTACTTC. V usage is TRBV3-1 (or the pseudogene TRBV3-2) and J usage is TRBJ2-4; TRBD2 aligns across 12 bases. Germline lookup yields CDR1 LGHDT and CDR2 YNNKEL (reference sequence). Trimming removed 0 bases from V and 8 bases from J; junction bases left unmatched: 5. The CDR3 spans 16 residues.

Here the CDR3 DNA reads TGTGCCAGCAGCTTAGCGAGGGACACCCCGAACACCGGGGAGCTGTTTTTT. It yields the protein CASSLARDTPNTGELFF. The V call is TRBV7-6, the J call TRBJ2-2, with D possibly matching TRBD1 (6 bases). CDR1 is SGHVS and CDR2 is FNYEAQ in the germline V gene. The CDR3 contains 17 residues. Deletions cut 0 bases from V and 0 bases from J, with 11 bases between.

This clone was found once. V usage is TRBV11-2 and J usage is TRBJ1-1, with D tentatively TRBD1 (5 bases). V was trimmed by 11 bases and J by 3 bases, leaving 13 bases between them. The CDR3 length is 12 residues. CDR1 SGHAT and CDR2 FQNNGV come from the germline V gene. CDR3 coding DNA: TGTGCCGCGGGGCAGGGCCACACTGAAGCTTTCTTT. Protein sequence: CAAGQGHTEAFF.

In its sample, this clone was seen once. The rearrangement uses TRBV2 and TRBJ1-2; maybe TRBD1 (5 bases). The germline V gene encodes CDR1 SNHLY and CDR2 FYNNEI. V was clipped by 4 bases and J by 4 bases, with 7 bases between them. CDR3 length equals 12 residues. As DNA, the CDR3 is TGTGCCAGCAGTGCGCAGGGCTATGGCTACACCTTC. Amino acid sequence: CASSAQGYGYTF.